The T cell receptor beta chain under discussion was sequenced for a study of shared clonotypes between healthy human individuals. This clone appeared a single time. Different DNA sequences within this sample yield the same CDR3. V gave up 2 bases and J gave up 2 bases, with 4 bases separating them. The V gene's germline CDR1 is SGHRS and CDR2 YFSETQ. The CDR3 runs to 12 residues. Here immunoSEQ multiplex PCR was the method, and the copy in TCRdb shows in-frame clones only, minus some. The sample records about 1.1 million clones, around 78% being singletons. The chain uses TRBV5-1 and TRBJ1-2; D uncertain. This TCR was recovered from a man aged 18 to 29 in good health. Some clones in this sample may be carry-over from other donors' samples. Sequencing input: memory CD4+ T cells from PBMCs. Subset indicated: CD45RA-negative fraction. CDR3: CASSFENYGYTF. The CDR3 DNA reads as TGCGCCAGCAGCTTTGAGAACTATGGCTACACCTTC.